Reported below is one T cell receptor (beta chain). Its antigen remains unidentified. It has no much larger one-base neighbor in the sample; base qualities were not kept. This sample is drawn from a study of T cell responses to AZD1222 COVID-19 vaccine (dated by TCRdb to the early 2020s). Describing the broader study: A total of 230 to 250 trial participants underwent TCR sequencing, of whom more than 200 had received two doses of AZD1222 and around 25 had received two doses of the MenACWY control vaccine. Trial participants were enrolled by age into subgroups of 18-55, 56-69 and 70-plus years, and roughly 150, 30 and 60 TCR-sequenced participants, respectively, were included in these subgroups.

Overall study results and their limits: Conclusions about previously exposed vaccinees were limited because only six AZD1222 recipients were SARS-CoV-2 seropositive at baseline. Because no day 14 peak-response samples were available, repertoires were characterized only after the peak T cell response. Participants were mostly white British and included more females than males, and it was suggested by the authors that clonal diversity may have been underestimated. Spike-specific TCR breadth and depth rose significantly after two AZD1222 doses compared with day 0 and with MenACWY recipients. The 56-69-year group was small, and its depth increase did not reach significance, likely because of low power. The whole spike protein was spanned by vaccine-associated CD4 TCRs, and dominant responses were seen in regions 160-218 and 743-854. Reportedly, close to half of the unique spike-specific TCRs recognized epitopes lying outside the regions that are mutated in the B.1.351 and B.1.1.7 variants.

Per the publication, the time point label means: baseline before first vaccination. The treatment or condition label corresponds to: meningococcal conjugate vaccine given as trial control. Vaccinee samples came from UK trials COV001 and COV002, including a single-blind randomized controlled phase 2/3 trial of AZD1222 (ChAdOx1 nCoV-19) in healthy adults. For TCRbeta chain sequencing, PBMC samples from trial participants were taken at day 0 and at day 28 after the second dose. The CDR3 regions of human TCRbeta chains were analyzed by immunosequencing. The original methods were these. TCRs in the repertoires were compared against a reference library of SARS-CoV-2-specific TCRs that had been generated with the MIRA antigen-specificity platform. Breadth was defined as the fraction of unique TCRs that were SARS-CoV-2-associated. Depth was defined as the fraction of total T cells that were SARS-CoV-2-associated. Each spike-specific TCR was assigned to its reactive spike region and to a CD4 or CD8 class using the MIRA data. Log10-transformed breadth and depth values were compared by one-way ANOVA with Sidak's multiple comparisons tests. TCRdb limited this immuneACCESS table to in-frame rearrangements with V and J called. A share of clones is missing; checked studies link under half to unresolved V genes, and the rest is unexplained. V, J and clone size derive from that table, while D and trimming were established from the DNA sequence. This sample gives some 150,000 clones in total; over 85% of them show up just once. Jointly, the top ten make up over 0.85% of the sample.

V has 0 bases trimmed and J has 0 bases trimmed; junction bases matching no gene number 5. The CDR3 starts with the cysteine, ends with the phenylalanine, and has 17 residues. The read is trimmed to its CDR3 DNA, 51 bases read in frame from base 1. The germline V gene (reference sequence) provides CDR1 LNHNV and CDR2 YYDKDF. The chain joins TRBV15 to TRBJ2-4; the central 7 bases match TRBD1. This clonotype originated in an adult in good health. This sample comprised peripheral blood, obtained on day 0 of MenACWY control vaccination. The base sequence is TGTGCCACCAGCAGAGATACAGGGGTACTAGCCAAAAACATTCAGTACTTC. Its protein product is CATSRDTGVLAKNIQYF.